The 18 T cell receptor beta chains below come from one sample, sequenced in a study of T cell responses to AZD1222 COVID-19 vaccine. Method: immunoSEQ multiplex PCR; TCRdb's copy keeps in-frame clones and lacks some. The sample gives tens of thousands of clones, 90% of which show up once; 3.3% is in the top ten. Material: peripheral blood, obtained 28 days after the second AZD1222 dose. Receptor source: an adult who received the AZD1222 COVID-19 vaccine.

The V gene is TRBV30, the J gene TRBJ2-3; D is undetermined. Germline V CDR1 and CDR2: GTSNPN, SVGIG (reference sequence). There are 11 residues in the CDR3. Trimming pared 7 bases from V and 6 bases from J, leaving 11 bases between. The chain's CDR3 is CAYWSLDTQYF. The CDR3 nucleotides are TGTGCCTACTGGTCCCTCGATACGCAGTATTTT.

This clone was picked up one time. The chain couples TRBV29-1 to TRBJ2-7; TRBD1 agrees at 7 bases. This CDR3 has 13 residues. J gave up 6 bases and V 4 bases, and 9 bases lay outside the gene matches. Germline CDR1 SQVTM, CDR2 ANQGSEA. The chain's CDR3 is CSVGVIDRAEQYF. The CDR3 coding sequence is TGCAGCGTTGGAGTAATCGACAGGGCCGAGCAGTACTTC.

The chain is built from TRBV7-9 and TRBJ1-1; perhaps TRBD1 as D (5 bases). Trimming cost V 2 bases and J 6 bases, with 13 bases left between them. CDR1 is SEHNR, CDR2 FQNEAQ, per germline (reference sequence). This CDR3 region has 14 residues. CDR3: CASSLRGRSSEAFF. In DNA, the CDR3 is TGTGCCAGCAGCTTACGGGGGAGGAGCTCTGAAGCTTTCTTT.

The chain has TRBV5-5 and TRBJ1-2; unclear D gene. This CDR3 is 13 amino acids long. CDR1 and CDR2 (germline): SGHKS, YYEKEE (reference sequence). Trimming cost V 0 bases and J 3 bases, with 6 bases left between them. The CDR3: CASSLGSDYGYTF. The CDR3 DNA follows: TGTGCCAGCAGCTTGGGGTCCGACTATGGCTACACCTTC.

The V call is TRBV2, the J call TRBJ1-1; D remains ambiguous. The germline V gene encodes CDR1 SNHLY and CDR2 FYNNEI. V lost 7 bases, J lost 3 bases, and 12 bases lay in between. This CDR3 is 13 amino acids long. The CDR3 loop reads CASISVVDTEAFF. The CDR3 DNA sequence: TGTGCCAGCATTTCCGTAGTCGACACTGAAGCTTTCTTT.

V and J are TRBV10-2 and TRBJ2-2; 8 bases fit TRBD1. Germline-derived CDR1 and CDR2 are WSHSY and SAAADI. The CDR3 is 13 amino acids. Germline trimming cut 5 bases from V and 7 bases from J; bases unmatched to any gene: 3. The CDR3 sequence: CASSRRGLGELFF. The CDR3 DNA sequence: TGCGCCAGCAGTCGCAGGGGGCTCGGGGAGCTGTTTTTT.

The chain links TRBV3-1 (or the pseudogene TRBV3-2) to TRBJ1-3, with TRBD1 matching 7 bases. Looked up from germline, CDR1 is LGHDT and CDR2 is YNNKEL (reference sequence). There are 15 residues in the CDR3. Unmatched junction bases numbered 7, after V lost 4 bases and J lost 4 bases. The CDR3 here is CASSPWDRRGNTIYF. Here the CDR3 DNA reads TGTGCCAGCAGCCCTTGGGACAGAAGGGGAAACACCATATATTTT.

The J gene is TRBJ2-1, the V gene TRBV24-1, with 10 bases lining up with TRBD2. The CDR3 is made up of 18 amino acids. Germline V CDR1 and CDR2: KGHDR, SFDVKD. V lost 7 bases to trimming and J lost 0 bases; unmatched junction nucleotides: 11. The CDR3 reads CATRPGLATQSSYNEQFF. CDR3 sequence (DNA): TGTGCCACCAGGCCGGGACTAGCGACCCAGAGCTCCTACAATGAGCAGTTCTTC.

This chain uses TRBV12-3 or TRBV12-4 with TRBJ1-2, with D possibly being TRBD1 (5 bases). The CDR3 is 13 residues long. Trimming removed 6 bases from V and 2 bases from J, with 10 bases in between. The chain's CDR3 is CASRSTDNYGYTF. For the CDR3, the DNA is TGTGCCAGCAGATCGACAGACAACTATGGCTACACCTTC.

The chain has TRBV2 and TRBJ1-5; perhaps TRBD1 as D (6 bases). V lost 6 bases to trimming and J lost 2 bases, with 11 bases between them. CDR1 is SNHLY, CDR2 FYNNEI, per germline. This CDR3 contains 14 residues. CDR3 region: CASSATGGNQPQHF. For the CDR3, the DNA is TGTGCCAGCAGCGCGACAGGTGGCAATCAGCCCCAGCATTTT.

V gene TRBV25-1 combines with J gene TRBJ2-7; possible D gene TRBD1, 5 bases. The V end was cut by 3 bases, the J end by 3 bases, with 9 bases between. The CDR3 runs to 13 residues. The V gene's germline CDR1 is MGHDK and CDR2 SYGVNS. CDR3 nucleotide sequence: TGTGCCAGCAGTGATACGACAGTCTACGAGCAGTACTTC. Residues: CASSDTTVYEQYF.

The V call is TRBV3-1 (or the pseudogene TRBV3-2), the J call TRBJ1-1; D possibly corresponds to TRBD1 (6 bases). The CDR3 is 14 residues long. Deletions cut 2 bases from V and 4 bases from J, with 11 bases between. CDR1 and CDR2 (germline): LGHDT, YNNKEL (reference sequence). The CDR3 DNA reads as TGTGCCAGCAGCCAATCGGACAGCGGCACTGAAGCTTTCTTT. This gives the protein CASSQSDSGTEAFF.

This chain's CDR3 is CASSLGDWHTQYF. Written as DNA, the CDR3 is TGTGCCAGCAGCTTAGGGGACTGGCATACGCAGTATTTT. The chain couples TRBV11-2 to TRBJ2-3; TRBD2 might be the D (6 bases). V was trimmed by 1 base and J by 7 bases, leaving 9 bases between them. CDR1 and CDR2 from the germline V gene are SGHAT and FQNNGV. The CDR3 is 13 amino acids.

The gene calls are TRBV28 and TRBJ2-7; D not certain. Germline V lookup: CDR1 MDHEN, CDR2 SYDVKM. There are 12 residues in the CDR3. V dropped 2 bases and J dropped 9 bases, with 11 bases sitting between them. In DNA, the CDR3 is TGTGCCAGCAGTTTAGAACGACTCGTGCAGTACTTC. Protein product: CASSLERLVQYF. The whole variable domain, filled in from reference TRBV28 and TRBJ2-7, reads DVKVTQSSRYLVKRTGEKVFLECVQDMDHENMFWYRQDPGLGLRLIYFSYDVKMKEKGDIPEGYSVSREKKERFSLILESASTNQTSMYLCASSLERLVQYFGPGTRLTVT.

The chain combines TRBV3-1 (or the pseudogene TRBV3-2) with TRBJ2-1, with D perhaps given as TRBD1 or TRBD2 (5 bases each). This CDR3 is built from 14 residues. Germline CDR1 reads LGHDT; CDR2 reads YNNKEL (reference sequence). V lost 1 base to trimming and J lost 5 bases, with 9 bases between them. This CDR3 is CASSQVRGDNEQFF. CDR3 nucleotide sequence: TGTGCCAGCAGCCAAGTACGAGGGGACAATGAGCAGTTCTTC.

This sequence joins TRBV19 and TRBJ2-7, with 7 bases lining up with TRBD2. Germline values: CDR1 LNHDA, CDR2 SQIVND (reference sequence). The CDR3 length is 14 residues. V lost 7 bases, J lost 2 bases, and 8 bases stayed unmatched. CDR3 loop: CASTIDSGTYEQYF. As DNA, the CDR3 is TGTGCCAGTACTATTGACAGCGGGACCTACGAGCAGTACTTC.

The V gene is TRBV19, the J gene TRBJ2-7, with 7 bases lining up with TRBD2. The CDR3 is 15 amino acids. Looked up from germline, CDR1 is LNHDA and CDR2 is SQIVND (reference sequence). The junction had 9 bases not matched to a gene; V was cut back by 3 bases and J by 4 bases. This CDR3 is CASSIRDYPSYEQYF. DNA for the CDR3: TGTGCCAGTAGTATCCGGGACTACCCGTCTTACGAGCAGTACTTC.

The genes are TRBV15 and TRBJ1-1; D unclear. CDR1 and CDR2 from the germline V gene are LNHNV and YYDKDF (reference sequence). V was shortened by 0 bases and J by 4 bases, with 9 bases between the two germline ends. The CDR3 is 14 residues long. CDR3 protein: CATSREKGITEAFF. The DNA of the CDR3 is TGTGCCACCAGCAGAGAGAAGGGAATCACTGAAGCTTTCTTT.